This TCR beta chain was identified in a study of radiation and T cells in renal cell carcinoma. Sample time point: baseline pretreatment blood. Documented treatment: 15 Gy SBRT to primary tumor, nephrectomy 4 weeks later. TCRdb keeps only in-frame clones here, not all; method: immunoSEQ multiplex PCR. Among some 150,000 clones listed, 70% to 90% were seen once. The CDR3 spans 16 residues. Trimming took off 3 bases at V and 5 bases at J, with 19 bases between the two ends. CDR1 is KGHSH and CDR2 is LQKENI in the germline V gene. The chain uses TRBV18 and TRBJ2-5; no clear D gene. The source was blood, collected from a patient whose treatment included radiotherapy and nephrectomy. The receptor's source is a woman aged 45-59 years with renal cell carcinoma. The CDR3 spells CASSPYREVVSETQYF. The DNA for the CDR3 is TGTGCCAGCTCACCTTACCGAGAGGTGGTATCGGAGACCCAGTACTTC.